The 16 T cell receptor beta chains reported below all come from one sample, sequenced in a study of OX40 agonist ivuxolimab in advanced cancers. Only in-frame clones appear in the TCRdb table, and some are missing; sequencing was by immunoSEQ multiplex PCR. The table lists about 71,000 clones, about 89% of them singletons. This specimen was CD4+ or CD8+ T cells sorted from blood, taken in a trial of the OX40 agonist ivuxolimab. These receptors all come from an adult with an advanced solid tumor such as melanoma, head and neck, liver or kidney cancer.

CDR3 in DNA: TGCGCCAGCAGCCGCGATTCCTACAATGAGCAGTTCTTC. As protein: CASSRDSYNEQFF. The rearrangement uses TRBV4-1 and TRBJ2-1; D is ambiguous. Trimming left V 4 bases short and J 1 base short, with 5 bases between. The CDR3 consists of 13 residues. Germline lookup yields CDR1 MGHRA and CDR2 YSYEKL.

The chain joins TRBV2 to TRBJ2-3; perhaps D is TRBD1 or TRBD2 (6 bases each). There are 17 residues in the CDR3. Germline assignment: CDR1 SNHLY and CDR2 FYNNEI. Trimming removed 10 bases from V and 3 bases from J, with 26 bases in between. In DNA, the CDR3 is TGTGCCAATCTACTACCAAAGGGGGGCGCGAGGACAGATACGCAGTATTTT. This codes for CANLLPKGGARTDTQYF.

The chain carries TRBV7-3 and TRBJ2-1; 7 positions match TRBD2. The ends lost 5 bases at V and 5 bases at J; junction bases unmatched: 9. This CDR3 is built from 15 residues. Germline values: CDR1 SGHTA, CDR2 FQGTGA. CDR3 nucleotides: TGTGCCAGCAGCGGCGGGGGAGGGAGTAACAATGAGCAGTTCTTC. Translating it yields CASSGGGGSNNEQFF. Together with reference TRBV7-3 and TRBJ2-1, the CDR3 gives the full variable domain: GAGVSQTPSNKVTEKGKYVELRCDPISGHTALYWYRQSLGQGPEFLIYFQGTGAADDSGLPNDRFFAVRPEGSVSTLKIQRTERGDSAVYLCASSGGGGSNNEQFFGPGTRLTVL.

CDR3 in amino acids: CAIRREGNPEDTQYF. Here the CDR3 DNA reads TGTGCCATCAGGCGGGAGGGAAATCCAGAAGATACGCAGTATTTT. This chain joins TRBV10-3 and TRBJ2-3; 9 bases map to TRBD2. The V and J ends lost 6 bases and 5 bases, in that order; junction bases with no gene match: 9. This CDR3 contains 15 residues. Germline CDR1 and CDR2: ENHRY and SYGVKD.

The V gene is TRBV5-1, the J gene TRBJ2-7; 13 bases match TRBD2. Trimming cost V 4 bases and J 2 bases; bases outside gene matches: 9. This CDR3 has 17 amino acids. CDR1 is SGHRS, CDR2 YFSETQ, per germline. The CDR3 sequence is CASSPWTSGSIPYEQYF. The CDR3 DNA reads as TGCGCCAGCAGCCCATGGACTAGCGGGAGCATCCCCTACGAGCAGTACTTC.

The chain carries TRBV7-5 and TRBJ2-7; the D call in the table, TRBD1, was not verified against the DNA. TRBV7-5 is a pseudogene. The CDR3 consists of 15 residues. The CDR3: CARSFNRGQRYEQYF. CDR3 sequence (DNA): TGTGCCAGAAGCTTCAACCGAGGACAACGCTACGAGCAGTACTTC.

This chain links TRBV27 with TRBJ2-5, with 13 bases matching TRBD2. The J segment lost 5 bases and the V segment lost 7 bases, leaving 7 bases of the junction unmatched. This CDR3 comprises 15 residues. CDR1 and CDR2 from the germline V gene are MNHEY and SMNVEV (reference sequence). The CDR3: CASKRLAGGRETQYF. As DNA, the CDR3 is TGTGCCAGCAAAAGACTAGCGGGAGGCCGGGAGACCCAGTACTTC.

The CDR3 reads CASRPGTSYEQYF. DNA of the CDR3: TGCGCCAGCAGACCCGGGACGAGCTACGAGCAGTACTTC. This rearrangement joins TRBV5-1 to TRBJ2-7, with D tentatively TRBD1 or TRBD2 (5 bases each). Between the trimmed V and J ends, which lost 5 bases and 3 bases, there was a span of 12 bases. The CDR3 is 13 residues long. Germline V gene data show CDR1 as SGHRS and CDR2 as YFSETQ.

This chain uses TRBV2 with TRBJ2-7; D unclear. Trimming stripped 4 bases from V and 0 bases from J, with 1 base between. The CDR3 runs 11 residues. Germline values: CDR1 SNHLY, CDR2 FYNNEI. DNA for the CDR3: TGTGCCAGCAGTGTCTCCTACGAGCAGTACTTC. Amino acids: CASSVSYEQYF.

The chain carries TRBV27 and TRBJ2-3, with TRBD1 as a possible D gene (5 bases). CDR1 is MNHEY and CDR2 is SMNVEV in the germline V gene (reference sequence). The CDR3 runs to 16 residues. V was shortened by 3 bases and J by 3 bases, with 16 bases between the two germline ends. In DNA form, the CDR3 reads TGTGCCAGCAGTTTGAGTTGGGGCGCAGAGACAGATACGCAGTATTTT. It codes for CASSLSWGAETDTQYF.

This clone has just one count. The chain carries TRBV5-4 and TRBJ2-2; no clear D gene. In germline, CDR1 is SGHNT, CDR2 YYREEE (reference sequence). This CDR3 is 14 amino acids long. V shed 4 bases and J shed 3 bases, with 10 bases lying between them. In DNA form, the CDR3 reads TGTGCCAGCAGCCCCTACAGATACACCGGGGAGCTGTTTTTT. Its protein is CASSPYRYTGELFF. The variable domain in full, completed from reference TRBV5-4 and TRBJ2-2, reads ETGVTQSPTHLIKTRGQQVTLRCSSQSGHNTVSWYQQALGQGPQFIFQYYREEENGRGNFPPRFSGLQFPNYSSELNVNALELDDSALYLCASSPYRYTGELFFGEGSRLTVL.

J is TRBJ1-5 and V is TRBV6-6; D unclear. The CDR3 is 15 amino acids. Trimming shortened V by 5 bases and J by 6 bases, and 17 bases separated the two germline ends. Germline V gene lookup returns CDR1 MNHNY and CDR2 SVGAGI (reference sequence). The DNA for the CDR3 is TGTGCCAGCAGTCCCCAAGTGGGTTTAACTCAGCCCCAGCATTTT. As protein: CASSPQVGLTQPQHF.

This chain uses TRBV21-1 with TRBJ2-1; no DNA check was done on the table's D call, TRBD1. TRBV21-1 counts as a pseudogene. The CDR3 loop spans 22 amino acids. CDR3 nucleotide sequence: TGTGCCAGCAGCAAAAGTTGTTTTCCGGGACAGCTACTTTCCTTCTCCTACAATGAGCAGTTCTTC. Its translation is CASSKSCFPGQLLSFSYNEQFF.

The rearrangement uses TRBV4-3 and TRBJ2-7; unclear D gene. CDR1 and CDR2 (germline): LGHNA, YSLEER. V dropped 0 bases and J dropped 4 bases, with 13 bases sitting between them. CDR3 length: 15 amino acids. CDR3 residues: CASSQDYPQQYEQYF. CDR3 DNA: TGCGCCAGCAGCCAAGACTACCCCCAACAATACGAGCAGTACTTC.

The V call is TRBV28, the J call TRBJ2-7, with 9 positions matching TRBD1. V was clipped by 6 bases and J by 4 bases; unmatched bases: 10. CDR1 is MDHEN and CDR2 is SYDVKM in the germline V gene. This CDR3 comprises 15 residues. The DNA of the CDR3 is TGTGCCAGCAGCTCACCGGGACAGGGAAAGTACGAGCAGTACTTC. As protein: CASSSPGQGKYEQYF. Based on the CDR3 plus reference TRBV28 and TRBJ2-7, the full variable domain is DVKVTQSSRYLVKRTGEKVFLECVQDMDHENMFWYRQDPGLGLRLIYFSYDVKMKEKGDIPEGYSVSREKKERFSLILESASTNQTSMYLCASSSPGQGKYEQYFGPGTRLTVT.

The chain recombines TRBV28 with TRBJ2-4; D remains ambiguous. V dropped 6 bases and J dropped 7 bases, with 13 bases sitting between them. CDR3 length equals 13 residues. The germline V gene has CDR1 MDHEN and CDR2 SYDVKM. For the CDR3, the DNA is TGTGCCAGCAGCCCCCGACTTAGCAACATTCAGTACTTC. This sequence encodes CASSPRLSNIQYF.